This T cell receptor (beta chain) was captured by sequencing in a study of T-cell reconstitution after alpha-beta-depleted transplantation in children. Overall study results and limits: Several hundred expanded graft clones reportedly were the source of alpha-beta T cells about two months after transplant. T-cell counts and diversity were attributed mostly to newly produced T cells one year after transplant. Some patients owed their high day-60 TCRbeta diversity to surviving recipient T cells and thymic progenitors.

Remarks on this clonotype: Antigen: not known.

Unique molecular identifiers were used in preparing the TCRbeta library. TCRdb fed the PCR reads into MiXCR, producing one record per CDR3 protein. Found here are about a million distinct CDR3 sequences, roughly 29% of them singletons; the top ten hold 28%. The CDR3 spans 14 residues. The germline V and J ends were trimmed by 1 base and 5 bases, with 12 bases remaining between them. CDR1 and CDR2 from the germline V gene are DFQATT and SNEGSKA (reference sequence). Specimen: PBMCs, mostly from graft donor cells, collected 360 days after TCRalphabeta/CD19-depleted stem cell transplant. This chain joins TRBV20-1 and TRBJ2-1; possibly TRBD1 or TRBD2 for D (5 bases each). The source is a boy under two years old who had a stem cell transplant for SCID, so the T cells may come from the graft donor. Here the CDR3 DNA reads TGCAGTGCTAGAGCAGGGAGACCTAACAATGAGCAGTTCTTC. Encoded protein: CSARAGRPNNEQFF.